The clone carrying this T cell receptor beta chain was recorded many times. The antigen remains undetermined. Regions amplified from RNA transcripts were the TCR beta CDR3 regions. The HTBI primer set drove a first-round RT-PCR of the TCR CDR3. One entry per CDR3 protein results from TCRdb running MiXCR on the multiplex PCR reads. Among about 700,000 distinct CDR3 sequences listed, around 15% were seen once. Hyperthyroidism, newly diagnosed and lasting under 2 months, affected patients aged 18 to 65. The data were obtained in a study of T cells in Graves' hyperthyroidism and ophthalmopathy. Overall study context: Once the initial diagnosis was made, peripheral blood was obtained before any treatment. Points from the study as a whole: The majority of expanded thyroid clonotypes above 0.001 also appeared in blood.

The source is a woman aged 18 to 35 with Graves' hyperthyroidism. The sequenced material came from blood.

This CDR3 reads CAWTRGNEQFF. The DNA for the CDR3 is TGTGCCTGGACCCGCGGTAATGAGCAGTTCTTC. The V and J genes are TRBV30 and TRBJ2-1; D is unresolved. The CDR3 covers 11 residues. Germline assignment: CDR1 GTSNPN and CDR2 SVGIG (reference sequence). V lost 4 bases and J 7 bases, leaving 8 bases between the germline ends. The full variable domain, in which reference TRBV30 and TRBJ2-1 provide the parts outside the CDR3, is SQTIHQWPATLVQPVGSPLSLECTVEGTSNPNLYWYRQAAGRGLQLLFYSVGIGQISSEVPQNLSASRPQDRQFILSSKKLLLSDSGFYLCAWTRGNEQFFGPGTRLTVL.